The 25 T cell receptor beta chains below come from one sample, sequenced in a study of PD-1 blockade in classical Hodgkin lymphoma. Time point denoted: cycle 4 day 1 (C4D1), after 6 weeks of nivolumab. All patients relapsed after autologous stem cell transplantation, and brentuximab vedotin exposure varied. Produced via immunoSEQ multiplex PCR; TCRdb's table is partial and in-frame only. The data hold 75,000 to 100,000 clones, with 85% to 95% observed a single time. The sample consisted of peripheral blood mononuclear cells (PBMCs), taken before the fourth cycle of nivolumab. The receptors derive from a human donor with classical Hodgkin lymphoma.

The chain carries TRBV28 and TRBJ1-5; the D gene is possibly TRBD1 (6 bases). Per germline, CDR1 MDHEN and CDR2 SYDVKM. V gave up 2 bases and J gave up 2 bases, with 16 bases separating them. The CDR3 runs 17 residues. The CDR3 sequence: CASSLGPGGSGNQPQHF. The DNA for the CDR3 is TGTGCCAGCAGTTTAGGACCTGGGGGCTCAGGCAATCAGCCCCAGCATTTT.

V usage is TRBV14 and J usage is TRBJ2-1; 11 bases line up with TRBD2. CDR1 and CDR2 from the germline V gene are SGHDN and FVKESK. J was trimmed by 5 bases and V by 1 base; bases with no gene match: 7. The CDR3 is 17 residues long. The CDR3 is CASSQAMRLAGNNEQFF. The CDR3 nucleotides are TGTGCCAGCAGCCAAGCCATGAGACTAGCGGGAAACAATGAGCAGTTCTTC.

The chain links TRBV11-3 to TRBJ2-5; 8 nucleotides line up with TRBD2. CDR3 size: 13 residues. Germline trimming cut 3 bases from V and 4 bases from J; bases unmatched to any gene: 1. The germline V gene encodes CDR1 SGHNT and CDR2 YENEEA. This CDR3 reads CASSFAGGETQYF. CDR3 nucleotide sequence: TGTGCCAGCAGCTTCGCGGGAGGAGAGACCCAGTACTTC. The full variable domain, completed using reference TRBV11-3 and TRBJ2-5, is EAGVVQSPRYKIIEKKQPVAFWCNPISGHNTLYWYLQNLGQGPELLIRYENEEAVDDSQLPKDRFSAERLKGVDSTLKIQPAELGDSAVYLCASSFAGGETQYFGPGTRLLVL.

The rearrangement uses TRBV6-6 and TRBJ2-7; D call uncertain. This CDR3 has 14 residues. The ends were cut back, 0 bases at V and 4 bases at J, with 10 bases in the middle. The germline CDR1 and CDR2 sequences are MNHNY and SVGAGI (reference sequence). CDR3 sequence (DNA): TGTGCCAGCAGTTACTCGCGACGGGTGTACGAGCAGTACTTC. Encoded protein: CASSYSRRVYEQYF.

V usage is TRBV11-2 and J usage is TRBJ1-3, with a weak D call TRBD1 (6 bases). V lost 5 bases to trimming and J lost 4 bases, with 15 bases between them. The CDR3 runs 15 residues. Germline CDR1 reads SGHAT; CDR2 reads FQNNGV. The CDR3 nucleotides read TGTGCCAGCAGCCATACAGGGTCTGAGGGAAACACCATATATTTT. This encodes CASSHTGSEGNTIYF.

The V and J genes are TRBV11-2 and TRBJ2-1; D call uncertain. This CDR3 comprises 15 residues. V was cut by 1 base and J by 3 bases, with 10 bases left in between. From germline, CDR1 is SGHAT and CDR2 FQNNGV. The CDR3 DNA is TGTGCCAGCAGCTTAGTACAGACTTTCTACAATGAGCAGTTCTTC. It is translated as CASSLVQTFYNEQFF.

The rearrangement uses TRBV6-5 and TRBJ2-5; D is unclear. Germline V gene data show CDR1 as MNHEY and CDR2 as SVGAGI. V dropped 6 bases and J dropped 7 bases, with 12 bases sitting between them. The CDR3 consists of 12 residues. The CDR3: CASRNAVGTQYF. In DNA form, the CDR3 reads TGTGCCAGCAGGAATGCGGTAGGGACCCAGTACTTC.

J is TRBJ2-6 and V is TRBV7-9; no clear D. Germline V gives CDR1 SEHNR, CDR2 FQNEAQ (reference sequence). This CDR3 is 18 amino acids long. V lost 1 base, J lost 1 base, and 14 bases lay in between. The CDR3 region has the DNA TGTGCCAGCAGCTTAGTTCTTCGTGCGTCTTCTGGGGCCAACGTCCTGACTTTC. Residues: CASSLVLRASSGANVLTF.

J is TRBJ2-2 and V is TRBV28, with D perhaps matching TRBD1 (7 bases). The CDR3 is 18 amino acids. CDR1 and CDR2 from the germline V gene are MDHEN and SYDVKM. Trimming cost V 3 bases and J 5 bases, with 22 bases left between them. In nucleotides, the CDR3 is TGTGCCAGCAGTTTCTGGGGTTTACAGGGGCGGGATACCGGGGAGCTGTTTTTT. Residues: CASSFWGLQGRDTGELFF. Based on the CDR3 plus reference TRBV28 and TRBJ2-2, the full variable domain is DVKVTQSSRYLVKRTGEKVFLECVQDMDHENMFWYRQDPGLGLRLIYFSYDVKMKEKGDIPEGYSVSREKKERFSLILESASTNQTSMYLCASSFWGLQGRDTGELFFGEGSRLTVL.

The genes are TRBV10-2 and TRBJ2-1; 13 bases agree with TRBD2. This CDR3 is 19 amino acids long. Germline V gives CDR1 WSHSY, CDR2 SAAADI. The junction had 8 bases not matched to a gene; V was cut back by 0 bases and J by 3 bases. CDR3 loop: CASSESSGTSGEDYNEQFF. The DNA for the CDR3 is TGCGCCAGCAGTGAGTCGAGCGGGACTAGCGGGGAGGACTACAATGAGCAGTTCTTC.

In its sample, this clone was seen once. This rearrangement joins TRBV19 to TRBJ2-1; D perhaps matches TRBD2 (6 bases). The CDR3 contains 16 residues. The germline V and J ends were trimmed by 5 bases and 5 bases, with 19 bases remaining between them. The germline V gene has CDR1 LNHDA and CDR2 SQIVND (reference sequence). The CDR3 loop is CASSPSQGGRDNEQFF. The CDR3 DNA reads as TGTGCCAGTAGTCCTTCCCAGGGAGGCAGGGACAATGAGCAGTTCTTC.

This rearrangement joins TRBV28 to TRBJ2-1, with 15 bases identical to TRBD2. Per the germline V gene, CDR1 is MDHEN and CDR2 is SYDVKM. Germline trimming cut 5 bases from V and 8 bases from J; bases unmatched to any gene: 10. The CDR3 has 17 residues. CDR3 sequence reads: CASSPLRTSGRAYEQFF. Written as DNA, the CDR3 is TGTGCCAGCAGTCCACTACGGACTAGCGGGAGGGCCTATGAGCAGTTCTTC.

This clone was observed a single time. This chain joins TRBV2 and TRBJ2-1; the D is unclear. The ends were cut back, 7 bases at V and 5 bases at J, with 9 bases in the middle. Germline values: CDR1 SNHLY, CDR2 FYNNEI. This CDR3 is built from 12 residues. The CDR3 sequence: CASIPANNEQFF. As DNA, the CDR3 is TGTGCCAGCATTCCTGCAAACAATGAGCAGTTCTTC.

The chain employs TRBV6-4 and TRBJ1-4; D is undetermined. The CDR3 covers 14 residues. CDR1 and CDR2 (germline): MRHNA, SNTAGT. Trimming left V 2 bases short and J 6 bases short, with 10 bases between. The CDR3 here is CASSDEFGDEKLFF. CDR3 nucleotide sequence: TGTGCCAGCAGTGACGAGTTCGGAGATGAAAAACTGTTTTTT.

The chain is built from TRBV12-5 and TRBJ2-3; D may be TRBD1 (5 bases). The V and J ends lost 0 bases and 2 bases respectively, with 12 bases between them. CDR1 and CDR2 (germline): LGHNT, FRNRAP. The CDR3 is made up of 16 amino acids. The CDR3 nucleotides read TGTGCTAGTGGTTTGGTAACGCAGGGCTACACAGATACGCAGTATTTT. It translates to CASGLVTQGYTDTQYF.

This clone appeared a single time. This rearrangement joins TRBV10-1 to TRBJ2-1, with D possibly matching TRBD2 (6 bases). Looked up from germline, CDR1 is WNHNN and CDR2 is SYGVQD (reference sequence). V was cut by 4 bases and J by 0 bases, with 19 bases left in between. CDR3 size: 18 residues. The CDR3 region has the DNA TGCGCCAGCAGTGTTAAGCGGGCAGGCCTGTTCTCCTACAATGAGCAGTTCTTC. As protein: CASSVKRAGLFSYNEQFF.

The chain combines TRBV28 with TRBJ1-5; D is undetermined. V was clipped by 0 bases and J by 8 bases, with 8 bases between them. This CDR3 contains 13 residues. Looked up from germline, CDR1 is MDHEN and CDR2 is SYDVKM. The CDR3 protein is CASSLWLGEPQHF. CDR3 sequence (DNA): TGTGCCAGCAGTTTATGGCTCGGAGAGCCCCAGCATTTT.

The chain joins TRBV7-9 to TRBJ2-3; 9 bases map to TRBD1. This CDR3 is built from 15 residues. Germline V gene sequence: CDR1 SEHNR, CDR2 FQNEAQ (reference sequence). The V segment lost 4 bases and the J segment 4 bases; nucleotides outside the gene matches: 6. This CDR3 is CASSYYRGRADTQYF. CDR3 in DNA: TGTGCCAGCAGCTATTACAGGGGGCGGGCAGATACGCAGTATTTT.

The chain combines TRBV18 with TRBJ2-1, with 13 bases fitting TRBD2. From germline, CDR1 is KGHSH and CDR2 LQKENI. V was clipped by 5 bases and J by 8 bases; unmatched bases: 24. The CDR3 length is 21 residues. As DNA, the CDR3 is TGTGCCAGCTCATCAAAGTTTACCGGGACTAGCGGGACCTGGGGGCCCGATGAGCAGTTCTTC. Protein product: CASSSKFTGTSGTWGPDEQFF.

This rearrangement joins TRBV28 to TRBJ2-5; D is uncertain. The CDR3 loop spans 11 amino acids. V was trimmed by 3 bases and J by 6 bases, leaving 5 bases between them. Germline CDR1 is MDHEN and CDR2 is SYDVKM. In DNA form, the CDR3 reads TGTGCCAGCAGTTTGGCGCAGACCCAGTACTTC. This sequence encodes CASSLAQTQYF.

CDR3: CASSLFREQFF. Here the CDR3 DNA reads TGTGCCAGCAGCTTGTTTCGCGAGCAGTTCTTC. The chain combines TRBV5-6 with TRBJ2-1; D uncertain. The CDR3 sequence is 11 residues long. CDR1 and CDR2 (germline): SGHDT, YYEEEE. Between the trimmed V and J ends, which lost 1 base and 10 bases, there was a span of 6 bases.

The chain couples TRBV2 to TRBJ2-5, with no clear D. Looked up from germline, CDR1 is SNHLY and CDR2 is FYNNEI. CDR3 size: 14 residues. Trimming shortened V by 2 bases and J by 4 bases, and 11 bases separated the two germline ends. The CDR3 sequence: CASSEQVSSETQYF. The CDR3 DNA sequence: TGTGCCAGCAGTGAACAAGTCAGCTCAGAGACCCAGTACTTC.

Only one count was recorded for this clone. This sequence joins TRBV27 and TRBJ1-5; D is perhaps TRBD1 (5 bases). There are 14 residues in the CDR3. Germline CDR1 reads MNHEY; CDR2 reads SMNVEV (reference sequence). Trimming stripped 7 bases from V and 6 bases from J, with 16 bases between. The CDR3 protein is CASKDWGESQPQHF. CDR3 DNA: TGTGCCAGCAAGGATTGGGGGGAGAGTCAGCCCCAGCATTTT.

This sequence joins TRBV9 and TRBJ1-2, with a tentative D call TRBD1 (5 bases). CDR1 is SGDLS, CDR2 YYNGEE, per germline. The CDR3 consists of 14 residues. With 3 bases removed from V and 4 bases from J, the gap between germline ends came to 13 bases. The CDR3 region is CASSGPGPTYGYTF. CDR3 nucleotide sequence: TGTGCCAGCAGCGGACCAGGGCCTACCTATGGCTACACCTTC.

V usage is TRBV19 and J usage is TRBJ1-1, with 7 bases fitting TRBD1. Germline V gene lookup returns CDR1 LNHDA and CDR2 SQIVND (reference sequence). Trimming cost V 8 bases and J 0 bases; bases outside gene matches: 18. CDR3 length equals 18 residues. DNA of the CDR3: TGTGCCAGTCGTAATACAGGGGCCCGAGTTATCATGAACACTGAAGCTTTCTTT. Encoded protein: CASRNTGARVIMNTEAFF. Variable domain in full (rest from reference TRBV19 and TRBJ1-1): DGGITQSPKYLFRKEGQNVTLSCEQNLNHDAMYWYRQDPGQGLRLIYYSQIVNDFQKGDIAEGYSVSREKKESFPLTVTSAQKNPTAFYLCASRNTGARVIMNTEAFFGQGTRLTVV.